These T cell receptor beta chains were read from a single sample in a study of CD8 T cells in Susac syndrome. TCRdb used MiXCR to reprocess the immunoSEQ multiplex PCR reads, holding one entry per CDR3 protein. The sample lists some 180,000 distinct CDR3 sequences; just under 95% were seen once. Material for sequencing was CD4+ T cells from PBMCs. The receptors come from a human donor in good health. CDR3s include the opening cysteine and the closing phenylalanine or tryptophan. A D gene is named only where the DNA matches it firmly. Rows may omit the clone size; those that give it use once, few, many or a size class.

>TRBJ2-3|NA|TRBV28|NA
CASSLERGNTQYF
TGTGCCAGCAGTTTGGAACGGGGCAATACGCAGTATTTT
>TRBJ1-1|NA|TRBV6-6|NA
CASSDQQENTEAFF
TGTGCCAGCAGTGACCAACAGGAGAACACTGAAGCTTTCTTT
>TRBJ2-1|TRBD2|TRBV6-2/TRBV6-3|NA
CASTGGSRLNEQFF
TGTGCCAGCACGGGGGGGTCTAGACTCAATGAGCAGTTCTTC
>TRBJ1-2|NA|TRBV29-1|NA
CSVNHNYGYTF
TGCAGCGTTAACCACAACTATGGCTACACCTTC
>TRBJ2-5|TRBD1|TRBV12-3/TRBV12-4|NA
CASSLGQGSETQYF
TGTGCCAGCAGTTTAGGACAGGGATCAGAGACCCAGTACTTC
>TRBJ2-7|NA|TRBV20-1|NA
CSVSLFNEQYF
TGCAGTGTTTCCCTTTTTAACGAGCAGTACTTC
>TRBJ1-2|TRBD1|TRBV12-3/TRBV12-4|NA
CASSPQTGNYGYTF
TGTGCCAGCAGCCCCCAGACAGGGAACTATGGCTACACCTTC
>TRBJ2-1|NA|TRBV20-1|NA
CSARGRSKRGPEQFF
TGCAGTGCTAGGGGCCGATCCAAGAGGGGACCTGAGCAGTTCTTC
>TRBJ2-7|TRBD1|TRBV7-8|NA
CASSLRRTGTYEQYF
TGTGCCAGCAGCTTACGACGGACAGGGACCTACGAGCAGTACTTC
>TRBJ2-7|NA|TRBV5-4|NA
CASSFRTGKPEQYF
TGTGCCAGCAGCTTCCGTACAGGGAAGCCCGAGCAGTACTTC
>TRBJ2-3|NA|TRBV9|NA
CASSAPRGGVTDTQYF
TGTGCCAGCAGCGCCCCCAGGGGCGGTGTAACAGATACGCAGTATTTT
>TRBJ2-5|NA|TRBV7-2|NA
CASNNPSGQETQYF
TGTGCCAGCAACAATCCCAGTGGGCAAGAGACCCAGTACTTC
>TRBJ2-7|TRBD1|TRBV7-2|NA
CASSSPGTAIYEQYF
TGTGCCAGCAGCTCACCCGGGACAGCTATATACGAGCAGTACTTC
>TRBJ1-1|NA|TRBV29-1|once
CSVEDQGLNTEAFF
TGCAGCGTTGAAGATCAAGGGCTGAACACTGAAGCTTTCTTT
>TRBJ1-5|NA|TRBV20-1|NA
CSGLQASNQPQHF
TGCAGTGGATTACAGGCAAGCAATCAGCCCCAGCATTTT
>TRBJ2-7|NA|TRBV21-1|once
CASSPTGNYEQYF
TGTGCCAGCAGCCCGACAGGGAACTACGAGCAGTACTTC
>TRBJ2-1|NA|TRBV7-9|NA
CASIPSGEFRNEQFF
TGTGCCAGCATCCCTTCGGGGGAGTTTCGCAATGAGCAGTTCTTC
>TRBJ2-7|NA|TRBV21-1|NA
CASSKVGTTYEQYF
TGTGCCAGCAGCAAAGTTGGGACCACCTACGAGCAGTACTTC
>TRBJ2-3|NA|TRBV28|once
CASGRAQVTQYF
TGTGCCAGCGGGAGAGCACAGGTTACGCAGTATTTT
>TRBJ2-3|NA|TRBV12-3/TRBV12-4|NA
CASSLPTASTDTQYF
TGTGCCAGCAGTCTCCCGACAGCGAGCACAGATACGCAGTATTTT
>TRBJ1-5|TRBD1|TRBV12-3/TRBV12-4|NA
CASRLQGSSNQPQHF
TGTGCCAGCAGACTACAGGGGTCCAGCAATCAGCCCCAGCATTTT
>TRBJ2-1|TRBD1|TRBV12-3/TRBV12-4|NA
CASSRNRHRGSNEQFF
TGTGCCAGCAGTCGTAACAGACACAGGGGGTCCAATGAGCAGTTCTTC
>TRBJ2-3|NA|TRBV30|NA
CAWLGAATDTQYF
TGTGCCTGGCTTGGGGCAGCTACAGATACGCAGTATTTT
>TRBJ1-1|NA|TRBV29-1|NA
CSVDLGGNTEAFF
TGCAGCGTTGATCTAGGGGGAAACACTGAAGCTTTCTTT
>TRBJ2-7|TRBD2|TRBV27|once
CASSSPTSGYEQYF
TGTGCCAGCAGTTCCCCGACTAGCGGGTACGAGCAGTACTTC
>TRBJ2-7|NA|TRBV20-1|NA
CSVSRGPGEQYF
TGCAGTGTGTCGCGGGGGCCGGGCGAGCAGTACTTC
>TRBJ2-2|NA|TRBV4-3|NA
CASSQDGGRVTGELFF
TGCGCCAGCAGCCAAGATGGGGGGCGGGTCACCGGGGAGCTGTTTTTT
>TRBJ2-1|NA|TRBV20-1|NA
CSANSWGQFF
TGCAGTGCAAATAGCTGGGGGCAGTTCTTC
>TRBJ2-1|NA|TRBV20-1|once
CSASRALANTYNEQFF
TGCAGTGCTAGTAGGGCACTGGCTAACACCTACAATGAGCAGTTCTTC
>TRBJ1-3|NA|TRBV15|NA
CATSRGYSGNTIYF
TGTGCCACCAGCAGAGGATACTCTGGAAACACCATATATTTT
>TRBJ2-7|NA|TRBV23-1|once
CASSPPTGHPEQYF
TGCGCCAGCAGTCCGCCGACGGGACACCCCGAGCAGTACTTC
>TRBJ2-2|TRBD2|TRBV6-6|NA
CASIQLAGLSGELFF
TGTGCCAGCATCCAACTAGCGGGTCTATCCGGGGAGCTGTTTTTT
>TRBJ1-5|TRBD1|TRBV11-3|NA
CASSLTGDSYSNQPQHF
TGTGCCAGCAGCCTGACAGGGGATTCCTATAGCAATCAGCCCCAGCATTTT
>TRBJ1-5|NA|TRBV12-5|once
CATSSAGSQHF
TGTGCTACGTCGTCGGCGGGATCCCAGCATTTT
>TRBJ1-5|TRBD1|TRBV12-3/TRBV12-4|once
CASSGTVYSNQPQHF
TGTGCCAGCAGTGGGACAGTTTATAGCAATCAGCCCCAGCATTTT
>TRBJ2-1|TRBD1|TRBV4-3|NA
CASSNRGRTGYNEQFF
TGCGCCAGCAGCAACCGCGGGCGGACAGGGTACAATGAGCAGTTCTTC
>TRBJ2-3|NA|TRBV18|NA
CASSLRSLTDTQYF
TGTGCCAGCTCCCTCAGAAGCCTCACAGATACGCAGTATTTT
>TRBJ1-2|NA|TRBV9|NA
CASSVAAEGLDYGYTF
TGTGCCAGCAGCGTAGCCGCGGAGGGACTCGACTATGGCTACACCTTC
>TRBJ2-3|TRBD2|TRBV29-1|NA
CSGLTSGDGDTQYF
TGCAGCGGCTTAACTAGCGGGGATGGAGATACGCAGTATTTT
>TRBJ1-2|NA|TRBV29-1|NA
CSVETARSRGGYTF
TGCAGCGTTGAGACGGCCCGATCTAGGGGTGGCTACACCTTC
>TRBJ1-1|TRBD1|TRBV20-1|NA
CSAKGQGAKDTEAFF
TGCAGTGCTAAGGGACAGGGGGCTAAGGACACTGAAGCTTTCTTT
>TRBJ2-3|NA|TRBV7-6|NA
CASSFYARSTDTQYF
TGTGCCAGCAGCTTTTATGCCAGGAGCACAGATACGCAGTATTTT
>TRBJ2-7|TRBD2|TRBV30|NA
CAWGQGTNHEQYF
TGTGCCTGGGGGCAAGGGACTAACCACGAGCAGTACTTC
>TRBJ1-2|TRBD1|TRBV4-3|NA
CASSRLTGGEGYTF
TGCGCCAGCAGCCGCTTGACAGGGGGCGAGGGCTACACCTTC
>TRBJ1-1|TRBD1|TRBV7-2|NA
CASSLDRVAEAFF
TGTGCCAGCAGCTTGGACAGGGTCGCTGAAGCTTTCTTT
>TRBJ1-1|TRBD1|TRBV29-1|NA
CSVGQGTEAFF
TGCAGCGTCGGACAGGGCACTGAAGCTTTCTTT
>TRBJ1-5|NA|TRBV25-1|NA
CASSEYGGGNQPQHF
TGTGCCAGCAGTGAATATGGGGGGGGCAATCAGCCCCAGCATTTT